Listed below are T cell receptor beta chains from one sample, sequenced in a study of naive CD8 T cells in extremely preterm neonates. Method: immunoSEQ multiplex PCR; TCRdb's copy keeps in-frame clones and lacks some. The profile shows 21,000 or so clones, approximately 90% of them singletons. Sequencing was done on a sample of naive CD8+ T cells from cord blood. These receptors were taken from a boy who was born preterm. Both conserved end residues are part of each CDR3. Each record gives: CDR3 length, J gene, clone size, V gene, CDR3 protein. The size entry is marked missing in some rows and otherwise reads once, few, many or a size class.

>13|TRBJ1-1|NA|TRBV11-3
CASSWTGGTEAFF
>13|TRBJ1-5|NA|TRBV4-1
CASSQGGGQPQHF
>14|TRBJ1-5|NA|TRBV2
CASSEGQGFQPQHF
>14|TRBJ1-3|NA|TRBV5-6
CASSLANSGNTIYF
>15|TRBJ1-1|NA|TRBV6-1
CASSEARTVNTEAFF
>16|TRBJ1-4|NA|TRBV14
CASSQERQGANEKLFF
>13|TRBJ1-2|few|TRBV6-5
CASSYSTGVGYTF
>11|TRBJ2-1|NA|TRBV4-2
CASSQGHEQFF
>15|TRBJ2-3|NA|TRBV5-6
CASSLEGTPPDTQYF
>12|TRBJ2-7|NA|TRBV19
CASSSGRYEQYF
>11|TRBJ1-3|few|TRBV29-1
CSVDQGNTIYF
>12|TRBJ2-7|few|TRBV11-2
CASSLGSYEQYF
>15|TRBJ2-1|NA|TRBV10-3
CAISDILAGGYEQFF
>14|TRBJ1-1|NA|TRBV6-1
CATPGRGMNTEAFF
>14|TRBJ1-2|NA|TRBV13
CASSLGPGGNGYTF
>13|TRBJ1-4|NA|TRBV10-2
CASRQGANEKLFF
>14|TRBJ2-7|once|TRBV11-2
CASSLGTGSYEQYF
>15|TRBJ1-3|few|TRBV7-3
CASSLSQGTGNTIYF
>13|TRBJ1-1|NA|TRBV30
CAWSVVWDTEAFF
>14|TRBJ1-5|NA|TRBV5-3
CARSLAGGNQPQHF
>16|TRBJ1-4|NA|TRBV9
CASSGPGQGGSEKLFF
>13|TRBJ1-2|few|TRBV27
CASSLGQGYGYTF
>15|TRBJ2-7|NA|TRBV5-4
CASSLPGTGGYEQYF
>14|TRBJ2-1|NA|TRBV25-1
CASSDRGRYNEQFF
>12|TRBJ1-4|NA|TRBV6-5
CASSYTGEKLFF
>12|TRBJ1-1|NA|TRBV11-2
CASSYKVTEAFF
>12|TRBJ1-2|NA|TRBV9
CASSATGNGYTF
>15|TRBJ2-2|few|TRBV12-2
CASLLRDRDTGELFF
>15|TRBJ2-1|NA|TRBV27
CASSTGTGGYNEQFF
>13|TRBJ2-7|few|TRBV7-9
CASSLVRGHEQYF
>15|TRBJ2-5|NA|TRBV6-5
CASSYTGGGEETQYF
>15|TRBJ1-2|NA|TRBV27
CASSLTGTGGYGYTF
>13|TRBJ2-3|NA|TRBV7-4
CASSRDSTDTQYF
>14|TRBJ2-7|NA|TRBV9
CASSVGDRGYEQYF
>12|TRBJ1-3|NA|TRBV10-3
CAISEGGNTIYF
>14|TRBJ2-7|NA|TRBV6-5
CASSYSGSGDEQYF
>17|TRBJ2-5|NA|TRBV9
CASSVWGLAGGQETQYF
>15|TRBJ1-2|NA|TRBV11-3
CASSFPGQGARGYTF
>11|TRBJ2-7|NA|TRBV6-1
CASSSFYEQYF
>15|TRBJ1-3|NA|TRBV10-3
CAISPGTGLGNTIYF
>15|TRBJ2-1|NA|TRBV4-1
CASSQVTSSYNEQFF
>14|TRBJ1-5|NA|TRBV6-1
CASSECRTDQPQHF
>14|TRBJ2-7|NA|TRBV6-5
CASSYSNRGNEQYF
>15|TRBJ2-5|NA|TRBV4-3
CASSQGRLAGETQYF
>15|TRBJ2-2|once|TRBV10-3
CAISAGPMVTGELFF
>12|TRBJ2-7|NA|TRBV6-1
CASSEGTGEQYF
>13|TRBJ2-1|NA|TRBV6-5
CASSSSSYNEQFF
>15|TRBJ2-4|NA|TRBV6-5
CASSFSGGAKNIQYF
>14|TRBJ2-7|NA|TRBV25-1
CASSESNRPYEQYF
>13|TRBJ2-1|NA|TRBV19
CASSIGTDNEQFF
>14|TRBJ1-1|NA|TRBV10-3
CAISPQGMNTEAFF
>13|TRBJ1-4|NA|TRBV4-1
CASSQGTNEKLFF
>13|TRBJ1-1|NA|TRBV5-6
CASSFTGNTEAFF